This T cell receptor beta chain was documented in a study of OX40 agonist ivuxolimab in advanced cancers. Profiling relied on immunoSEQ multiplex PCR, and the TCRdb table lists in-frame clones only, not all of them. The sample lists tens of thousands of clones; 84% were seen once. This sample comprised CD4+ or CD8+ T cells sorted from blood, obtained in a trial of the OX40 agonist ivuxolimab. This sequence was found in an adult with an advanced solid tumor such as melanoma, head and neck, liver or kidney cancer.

The CDR3 protein is CASSAEGWENTEAFF. CDR3 bases: TGTGCCAGCAGCGCGGAGGGGTGGGAGAACACTGAAGCTTTCTTT. V gene TRBV9 combines with J gene TRBJ1-1, with D possibly TRBD1 on 5 matching bases. The CDR3 covers 15 residues. Per germline, CDR1 SGDLS and CDR2 YYNGEE. The V gene lost 3 bases and the J gene lost 1 base, with 13 bases spanning the gap.